The clone carrying this TCR beta chain was seen at least ten times. Its antigen is currently unknown. Germline assignment: CDR1 SGHDT and CDR2 YYEEEE. Deletions cut 2 bases from V and 6 bases from J, with 4 bases between. This CDR3 comprises 11 residues. This entry is derived from a study of early T cells in non-severe SARS-CoV-2 infection. The overall study: Unsorted whole-blood RNA was sequenced in bulk, leaving chains unpaired. General study findings and limits: In VDJdb matching, anti-spike CD8 responses were favored while private and CD4 specificities went missing.

The TCR library protocol attached unique molecular identifiers to the individual cDNA molecules. Each CDR3 protein gets one entry after TCRdb re-called the 5' RACE reads with MiXCR. The sample contains 65,000 to 85,000 distinct CDR3 sequences, roughly a sixth of which appear only once. What was sequenced was whole blood. The receptor was isolated from an adult who was a healthcare worker with PCR-confirmed SARS-CoV-2 infection or an uninfected control (not recorded which). V usage is TRBV5-6 and J usage is TRBJ2-3, with D hard to call. The CDR3 DNA is TGTGCCAGCAGCTTAGGGGATACGCAGTATTTT. Its protein product is CASSLGDTQYF.